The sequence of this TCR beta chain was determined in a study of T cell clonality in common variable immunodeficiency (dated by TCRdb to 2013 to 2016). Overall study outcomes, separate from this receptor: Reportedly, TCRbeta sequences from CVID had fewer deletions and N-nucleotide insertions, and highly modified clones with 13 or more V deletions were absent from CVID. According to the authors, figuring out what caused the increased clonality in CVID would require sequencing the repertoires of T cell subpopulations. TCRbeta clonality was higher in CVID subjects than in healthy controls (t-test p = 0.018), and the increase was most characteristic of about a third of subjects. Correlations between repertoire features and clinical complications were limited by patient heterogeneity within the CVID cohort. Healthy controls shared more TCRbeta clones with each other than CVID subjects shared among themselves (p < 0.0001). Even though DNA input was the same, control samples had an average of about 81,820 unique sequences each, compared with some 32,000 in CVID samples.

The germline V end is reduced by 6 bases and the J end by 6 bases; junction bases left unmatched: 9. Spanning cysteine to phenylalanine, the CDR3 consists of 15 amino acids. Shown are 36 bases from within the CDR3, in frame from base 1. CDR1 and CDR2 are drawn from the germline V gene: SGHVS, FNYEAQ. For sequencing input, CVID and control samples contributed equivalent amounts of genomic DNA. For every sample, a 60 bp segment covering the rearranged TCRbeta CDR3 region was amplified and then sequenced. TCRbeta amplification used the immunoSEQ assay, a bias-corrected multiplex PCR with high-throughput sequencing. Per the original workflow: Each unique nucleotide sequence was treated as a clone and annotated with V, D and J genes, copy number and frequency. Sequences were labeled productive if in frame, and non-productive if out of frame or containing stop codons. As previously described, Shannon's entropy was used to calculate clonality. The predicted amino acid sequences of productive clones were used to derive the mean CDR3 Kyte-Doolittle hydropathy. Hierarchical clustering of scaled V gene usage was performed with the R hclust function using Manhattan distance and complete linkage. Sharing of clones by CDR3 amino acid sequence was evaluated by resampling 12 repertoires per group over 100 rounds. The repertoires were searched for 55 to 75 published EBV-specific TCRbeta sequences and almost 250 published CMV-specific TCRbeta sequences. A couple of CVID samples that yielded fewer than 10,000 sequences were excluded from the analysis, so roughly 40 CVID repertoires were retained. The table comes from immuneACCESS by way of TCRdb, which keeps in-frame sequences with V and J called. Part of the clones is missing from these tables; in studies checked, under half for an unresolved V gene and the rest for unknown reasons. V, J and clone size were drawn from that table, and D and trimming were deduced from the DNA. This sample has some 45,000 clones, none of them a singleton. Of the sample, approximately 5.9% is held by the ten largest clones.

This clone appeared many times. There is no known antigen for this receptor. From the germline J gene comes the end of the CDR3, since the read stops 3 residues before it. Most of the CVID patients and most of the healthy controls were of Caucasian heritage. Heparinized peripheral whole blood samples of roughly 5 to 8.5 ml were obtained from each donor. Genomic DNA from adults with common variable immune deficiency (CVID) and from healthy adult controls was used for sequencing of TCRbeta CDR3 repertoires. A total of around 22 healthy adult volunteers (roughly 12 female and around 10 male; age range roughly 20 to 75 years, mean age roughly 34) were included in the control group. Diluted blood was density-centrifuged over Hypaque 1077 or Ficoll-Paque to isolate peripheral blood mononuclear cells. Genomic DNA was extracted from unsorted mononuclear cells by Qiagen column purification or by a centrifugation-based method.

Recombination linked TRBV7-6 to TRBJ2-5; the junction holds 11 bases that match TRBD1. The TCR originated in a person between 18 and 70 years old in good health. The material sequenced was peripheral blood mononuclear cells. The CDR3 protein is CASSWTGGAWKTQYF. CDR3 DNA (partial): TGTGCCAGCAGTTGGACAGGGGGCGCCTGGAAGACC.